These T cell receptor beta chains were read from a single sample in a study of CD8 T cells in Susac syndrome. TCRdb re-called the immunoSEQ multiplex PCR reads with MiXCR, one entry per CDR3 protein. The sample records fewer than 200,000 distinct CDR3 sequences, 85% to 95% being singletons. The sample taken for sequencing was CD4+ T cells from PBMCs. Receptor source: a human donor in good health. Each CDR3 is given without its conserved first and last residue. The order of the fields is V gene, D gene, CDR3 protein. The D gene is left open where the match is weak.

TRBV29-1	NA	SVVRGAVNGYT
TRBV2	NA	ASSRIGMNTEAF
TRBV29-1	NA	SVAPGGLDQPQH
TRBV19	TRBD1	ASSISFADRDRGHGYT
TRBV7-6	NA	ASTGVSSYNEQF
TRBV5-1	NA	ASREDSRTEAF
TRBV19	NA	ASSIRRGRGETQY
TRBV9	NA	ASSVEGSRVQY
TRBV28	NA	ASSSGTQYGYT
TRBV12-3/TRBV12-4	NA	ASSLKTSGNTIY
TRBV3-1	NA	ASSQRANSPLH
TRBV18	NA	ASSPFDSTGELF
TRBV5-4	TRBD1	ASSVRQGKNEQF
TRBV6-5	NA	ASSSGGPGNTIY
TRBV11-3	TRBD1	ASSLDGTGTDTQY
TRBV14	NA	ASSQGGTDNSPLH
TRBV9	TRBD2	ASSVSGGSKYNEQF
TRBV19	TRBD2	AGSSRGGLGNEQF
TRBV7-9	NA	ASSFTGGDEAF
TRBV29-1	NA	SVDVGYT
TRBV12-3/TRBV12-4	NA	ASSPQATGNTIY
TRBV20-1	NA	SAQAGNYGYT
TRBV5-4	NA	ASSSRIGQRELF
TRBV12-3/TRBV12-4	NA	ASSLGFYEQY
TRBV4-3	TRBD1	ASSPTPRQGLQY
TRBV20-1	NA	SASTGPGYT
TRBV4-1	TRBD1	ASSQPDRDNSPLH
TRBV5-1	TRBD1	ASSLGDRAYNEQF
TRBV5-4	TRBD1	ASSFTKRTGFTDTQY
TRBV6-5	NA	ASSLQGPKDSPLH
TRBV5-1	NA	ASSLGSGMNTEAF
TRBV5-6	NA	ASSLGVSSYNSPLH
TRBV14	TRBD1	ASSQDLVTGISYEQY
TRBV5-1	TRBD2	ASSFERGWNTGELF
TRBV29-1	NA	SVRGLEVTGELF
TRBV6-5	NA	ASSPPGGRGAGYT
TRBV5-4	TRBD1	ASSRGQGNEQF
TRBV29-1	TRBD1	SVMGQGHTDTQY
TRBV30	NA	AWTLGEANEKLF
TRBV6-5	NA	ASTAQRTAPGYT
TRBV6-4	NA	ASSEGMNTEAF
TRBV19	TRBD1	ASSRGEGQGNNEQF
TRBV6-2/TRBV6-3	TRBD1	ASRGVGTGTYEQY
TRBV30	NA	AWGGDLWSPLH
TRBV7-8	NA	ASSPGTPNTGELF
TRBV25-1	NA	ASTGGQTQY
TRBV10-3	TRBD2	AIRGTSTGELF
TRBV5-1	TRBD1	ASSRGDRETQY
TRBV6-2/TRBV6-3	NA	ASSYSGTGWQETQY
TRBV5-1	NA	ASSYDGYTEAF
TRBV19	NA	ASGYRLLGGYT
TRBV6-2/TRBV6-3	TRBD2	ASRRTSLPDTQY
TRBV19	TRBD1	ASSIVPGQRQETQY
TRBV20-1	TRBD1	SARGFLDRVALGYT
TRBV13	NA	ASSLSATEAF
TRBV12-3/TRBV12-4	TRBD1	ASSKTGKMISGANVLT
TRBV12-3/TRBV12-4	TRBD1	ASSLDLGTGTNQPQH